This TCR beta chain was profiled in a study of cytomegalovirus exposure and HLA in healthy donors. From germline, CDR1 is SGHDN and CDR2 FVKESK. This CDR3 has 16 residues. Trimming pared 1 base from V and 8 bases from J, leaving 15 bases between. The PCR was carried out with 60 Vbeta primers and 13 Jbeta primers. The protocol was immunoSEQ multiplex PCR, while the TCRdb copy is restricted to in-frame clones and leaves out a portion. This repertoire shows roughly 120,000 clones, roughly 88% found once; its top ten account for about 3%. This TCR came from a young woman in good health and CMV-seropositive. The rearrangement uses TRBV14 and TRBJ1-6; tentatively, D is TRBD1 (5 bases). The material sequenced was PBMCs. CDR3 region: CASSQALGGTYSPLHF. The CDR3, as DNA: TGTGCCAGCAGCCAAGCCCTCGGAGGGACCTATTCACCCCTCCACTTT.